These 9 T cell receptor beta chains came from one sample sequenced in a study of regulatory T cells in long-lasting Graves disease. Time point reported: newly diagnosed GD, antithyroid drugs for less than 3 months. Extracted RNA from PBMCs served as the source of the TCR library. Libraries of TCR beta came from iRepertoire HTBI primers plus Arm-PCR of CDR3 regions. TCRdb reprocessed the multiplex PCR reads via MiXCR and lists one record per CDR3 protein. The data contain 350,000 to 550,000 distinct CDR3 sequences, approximately 15% of them singletons. The sample was also linked to a second study, of T cells in Graves' hyperthyroidism and ophthalmopathy.

Sequencing was performed on peripheral blood mononuclear cells (PBMCs), taken at new diagnosis, from a patient treated with antithyroid drugs. These receptors all stem from a woman in her twenties or thirties with Graves disease.

This clonotype was seen many times. The V and J genes are TRBV15 and TRBJ2-5; tentatively, D is TRBD2 (6 bases). Trimming removed 5 bases from V and 5 bases from J, with 15 bases in between. This CDR3 is built from 14 residues. Germline CDR1 and CDR2: LNHNV and YYDKDF (reference sequence). The CDR3 is CATSWLGAGETQYF. The CDR3 DNA sequence: TGTGCCACCAGCTGGCTAGGGGCGGGGGAGACCCAGTACTTC.

This clonotype was detected ten times or more. The chain recombines TRBV20-1 with TRBJ2-3; 9 bases align to TRBD2. The CDR3 covers 14 residues. CDR1 and CDR2 (germline): DFQATT, SNEGSKA (reference sequence). J gave up 5 bases and V 6 bases, and 9 bases lay outside the gene matches. The CDR3 region is CSATGRREGDTQYF. The CDR3 DNA reads TGCAGTGCCACCGGGAGGCGGGAGGGAGATACGCAGTATTTT.

This clonotype was detected many times. The chain uses TRBV20-1 and TRBJ2-1; 9 bases match TRBD2. This CDR3 is 15 amino acids long. J was trimmed by 12 bases and V by 3 bases; bases with no gene match: 15. Germline CDR1 and CDR2: DFQATT and SNEGSKA (reference sequence). The CDR3 DNA is TGCAGTGCTAGTGAGGGTGGAGGCGGGAGGGCCGGGCAGTTCTTC. This encodes CSASEGGGGRAGQFF.

This clonotype was counted at least ten times. The chain employs TRBV30 and TRBJ1-1; D gene ambiguous. Germline CDR1 is GTSNPN and CDR2 is SVGIG (reference sequence). V gave up 4 bases and J gave up 0 bases, with 12 bases separating them. This CDR3 is 14 amino acids long. CDR3 nucleotide sequence: TGTGCCTGGACTAGCGGAAGGGTGAACACTGAAGCTTTCTTT. It yields the protein CAWTSGRVNTEAFF. Filled out from reference TRBV30 and TRBJ1-1, the complete variable domain reads SQTIHQWPATLVQPVGSPLSLECTVEGTSNPNLYWYRQAAGRGLQLLFYSVGIGQISSEVPQNLSASRPQDRQFILSSKKLLLSDSGFYLCAWTSGRVNTEAFFGQGTRLTVV.

This clonotype has at least ten counts. J is TRBJ2-3 and V is TRBV12-5; 9 positions match TRBD2. V gave up 4 bases and J gave up 0 bases; unmatched junction bases: 5. This CDR3 contains 16 residues. Germline V lookup: CDR1 LGHNT, CDR2 FRNRAP. The CDR3 nucleotides read TGTGCTAGTGGTTGGATGACTAGCGGTAGCACAGATACGCAGTATTTT. Translating gives CASGWMTSGSTDTQYF.

There are many counts of this clonotype. This sequence joins TRBV11-3 and TRBJ2-1; 9 bases map to TRBD2. With 5 bases clipped from V and 1 base from J, the junction kept 3 bases outside the gene matches. The CDR3 contains 15 residues. Germline V gives CDR1 SGHNT, CDR2 YENEEA. CDR3 in amino acids: CASSRSGRSYNEQFF. In DNA, the CDR3 is TGTGCCAGCAGCCGCAGCGGGAGGTCCTACAATGAGCAGTTCTTC.

The chain is built from TRBV7-9 and TRBJ2-4; 7 bases fit TRBD2. Germline loops: CDR1 SEHNR, CDR2 FQNEAQ (reference sequence). Trimming removed 5 bases from V and 0 bases from J; junction bases left unmatched: 16. This CDR3 spans 19 amino acids. This CDR3 is CASSQGRLPAGLAKNIQYF. The CDR3 DNA is TGTGCCAGCAGCCAGGGTCGGCTGCCAGCGGGGTTAGCCAAAAACATTCAGTACTTC.

The chain carries TRBV9 and TRBJ2-7, with D unclear. This CDR3 region has 15 residues. Deletions cut 0 bases from V and 3 bases from J, with 13 bases between. Germline CDR1 SGDLS, CDR2 YYNGEE. The CDR3 loop reads CASSVEISPLYEQYF. The CDR3 DNA reads as TGTGCCAGCAGCGTAGAGATCTCCCCGCTCTACGAGCAGTACTTC.

This clonotype was found a few times. This chain connects TRBV29-1 to TRBJ2-1, with TRBD1 matching over 9 bases. The CDR3 is 13 amino acids. Germline lookup yields CDR1 SQVTM and CDR2 ANQGSEA. Losses at the gene ends were 0 bases for V and 9 bases for J; bases not matched to a gene: 3. The CDR3 reads CSVEEGQGGEQFF. The DNA of the CDR3 is TGCAGCGTTGAAGAGGGACAGGGTGGTGAGCAGTTCTTC.